Shown below are 26 T cell receptor beta chains from a single sample sequenced in a study of regulatory T cells in long-lasting Graves disease. Time point: newly diagnosed GD, antithyroid drugs for less than 3 months. PBMC-extracted RNA yielded the TCR library. With iRepertoire HTBI primers and Arm-PCR of CDR3 regions, TCR beta libraries were built. TCRdb analysed the multiplex PCR reads with MiXCR anew, one entry per CDR3 protein. The table shows roughly 400,000 distinct CDR3 sequences, with over 14% occurring only once. These data also featured in a second study, about T cells in Graves' hyperthyroidism and ophthalmopathy.

Sample: peripheral blood mononuclear cells (PBMCs), taken at new diagnosis, from a patient treated with antithyroid drugs. All receptors derive from a middle-aged woman with Graves disease.

This clonotype has ten or more counts. The CDR3: CASSPNSGYNEQFF. CDR3 nucleotides: TGTGCCAGCTCACCCAATAGCGGCTACAATGAGCAGTTCTTC. The V gene is TRBV18, the J gene TRBJ2-1, with D possibly being TRBD2 (6 bases). The germline V gene encodes CDR1 KGHSH and CDR2 LQKENI. CDR3 length: 14 residues. Trimming stripped 3 bases from V and 3 bases from J, with 9 bases between.

The chain links TRBV28 to TRBJ2-1; D possibly matches TRBD1 or TRBD2 (5 bases each). The germline CDR1 and CDR2 sequences are MDHEN and SYDVKM. The V end was cut by 5 bases, the J end by 12 bases, with 20 bases between. The CDR3 sequence is 14 residues long. The CDR3 nucleotides are TGTGCCAGCAGTCTCCCCTCGAGGTGGGGGTTGCAGTTCTTC. Protein product: CASSLPSRWGLQFF. Using reference TRBV28 and TRBJ2-1 for the parts outside the CDR3, the full variable domain is DVKVTQSSRYLVKRTGEKVFLECVQDMDHENMFWYRQDPGLGLRLIYFSYDVKMKEKGDIPEGYSVSREKKERFSLILESASTNQTSMYLCASSLPSRWGLQFFGPGTRLTVL.

This clonotype was detected only a few times. A junction end diverges from the germline sequence, so it may reflect a read error. The gene calls are TRBV7-9 and TRBJ2-5; D not resolved. Germline CDR1 SEHNR, CDR2 FQNEAQ (reference sequence). The CDR3 extends over 14 amino acids. For the CDR3, the DNA is TGTGCCAGCAGCTCCCGGGCCCACCAAGAGACCCAGTGCTTC. Its translation: CASSSRAHQETQCF.

This clonotype has a handful of counts. The CDR3 coding sequence is TGTGCCGGCACCAAGGGACTAGCGGGCTCAGATACGCAGTATTTT. It yields the protein CAGTKGLAGSDTQYF. This chain uses TRBV2 with TRBJ2-3, with TRBD2 matching over 12 bases. This CDR3 comprises 15 residues. V was clipped by 11 bases and J by 4 bases; unmatched bases: 10. The germline gives CDR1 SNHLY, CDR2 FYNNEI.

In its sample, this clonotype was seen many times. The J gene is TRBJ2-4, the V gene TRBV29-1, with 9 bases matching TRBD1. Trimming took 7 bases from V and 4 from J; bases not matched to a gene: 2. Per the germline V gene, CDR1 is SQVTM and CDR2 is ANQGSEA. The CDR3 spans 12 residues. The CDR3 sequence is CSAGTGKNIQYF. In nucleotides, the CDR3 is TGCAGCGCGGGGACAGGGAAAAACATTCAGTACTTC.

V usage is TRBV7-2 and J usage is TRBJ1-5; maybe TRBD1 (6 bases). This CDR3 spans 16 amino acids. Germline CDR1 reads SGHTA; CDR2 reads FQGNSA. Trimming took 4 bases from V and 2 from J, leaving 15 bases between them. CDR3 in DNA: TGTGCCAGCAGCTCCCCAGCATCAGGGGGCAATCAGCCCCAGCATTTT. Protein sequence: CASSSPASGGNQPQHF.

This clonotype was seen at least ten times. The chain uses TRBV9 and TRBJ2-7, with 12 positions matching TRBD2. Germline CDR1 is SGDLS and CDR2 is YYNGEE. V lost 0 bases to trimming and J lost 6 bases; unmatched junction nucleotides: 4. The CDR3 spans 15 residues. The CDR3 sequence is CASSVGTSGIGEQYF. Here the CDR3 DNA reads TGTGCCAGCAGCGTAGGGACTAGCGGGATCGGCGAGCAGTACTTC.

The chain has TRBV20-1 and TRBJ2-1; TRBD1 might be the D (6 bases). Trimming left V 6 bases short and J 6 bases short, with 15 bases between. The CDR3 runs 13 residues. Per germline, CDR1 DFQATT and CDR2 SNEGSKA (reference sequence). The CDR3 reads CSAGGRYGNEQFF. The CDR3 bases are TGCAGTGCAGGGGGACGGTATGGCAATGAGCAGTTCTTC.

This clonotype was picked up many times. The CDR3 nucleotides are TGTGCCACCAGCAGAGACTCCAGGCCCCGAGTTTCGGGATCAGGGCAGTTCTTC. Its protein is CATSRDSRPRVSGSGQFF. The chain recombines TRBV15 with TRBJ2-1; the D gene is possibly TRBD2 (5 bases). This CDR3 contains 18 residues. Germline CDR1 is LNHNV and CDR2 is YYDKDF (reference sequence). V gave up 0 bases and J gave up 12 bases, with 27 bases separating them. The whole variable domain, remainder taken from reference TRBV15 and TRBJ2-1, is DAMVIQNPRYQVTQFGKPVTLSCSQTLNHNVMYWYQQKSSQAPKLLFHYYDKDFNNEADTPDNFQSRRPNTSFCFLDIRSPGLGDTAMYLCATSRDSRPRVSGSGQFFGPGTRLTVL.

This clonotype was found a few times. This sequence joins TRBV15 and TRBJ2-7; D remains ambiguous. Per the germline V gene, CDR1 is LNHNV and CDR2 is YYDKDF (reference sequence). V lost 2 bases and J lost 6, with 14 bases in between. The CDR3 runs 14 residues. The CDR3, as DNA: TGTGCCACCAGCAGAAACCCGATATCTGGCGAGCAGTACTTC. Translation: CATSRNPISGEQYF.

The chain joins TRBV7-3 to TRBJ2-3, with TRBD2 matching over 14 bases. The CDR3 has 17 amino acids. V trimming: 5 bases; J trimming: 4 bases; junction bases outside the gene matches: 8. CDR1 and CDR2 (germline): SGHTA, FQGTGA. CDR3 region: CASSPGTSGGTPDTQYF. The CDR3, as DNA: TGTGCCAGCAGCCCCGGGACTAGCGGGGGTACACCAGATACGCAGTATTTT.

This clonotype was seen repeatedly, ten times or more. The rearrangement links TRBV7-2 to TRBJ2-1, with D tentatively TRBD1 (6 bases). Germline V gene data show CDR1 as SGHTA and CDR2 as FQGNSA. V was pared by 5 bases and J by 4 bases, with 12 bases between. The CDR3 runs to 14 residues. The CDR3 DNA is TGTGCCAGCAGCCCAAGGGGGTCTTACAATGAGCAGTTCTTC. Amino acids: CASSPRGSYNEQFF.

This clonotype was recorded many times. The chain employs TRBV12-3 or TRBV12-4 and TRBJ1-2; possible D gene TRBD1, 6 bases. The V and J ends lost 5 bases and 7 bases respectively, with 14 bases between them. The length of the CDR3 is 13 residues. For the CDR3, the DNA is TGTGCCAGCAGTAACAGGGCAATAAGTGGCTACACCTTC. This sequence encodes CASSNRAISGYTF.

This clonotype was counted many times. The chain joins TRBV20-1 to TRBJ1-2; D remains unclear. V lost 7 bases, J lost 1 base, and 10 bases lay in between. Germline-derived CDR1 and CDR2 are DFQATT and SNEGSKA (reference sequence). This CDR3 comprises 12 residues. The CDR3 nucleotides read TGCAGTGTTAAGACAATTAACTATGGCTACACCTTC. Its protein product is CSVKTINYGYTF.

The chain is built from TRBV10-2 and TRBJ1-2, with no clear D. Germline CDR1 and CDR2: WSHSY and SAAADI. This CDR3 has 12 residues. Trimming removed 2 bases at V and 8 bases at J, with 9 bases between. The chain's CDR3 is CASSEKSFGYTF. In nucleotides, the CDR3 is TGCGCCAGCAGTGAGAAGAGCTTCGGCTACACCTTC.

In its sample, this clonotype was seen many times. This sequence joins TRBV3-1 and TRBJ2-5; no reliable D call. The CDR3 has 13 amino acids. Germline V gene data show CDR1 as LGHDT and CDR2 as YNNKEL (reference sequence). V was cut by 4 bases and J by 4 bases, with 10 bases left in between. This CDR3 reads CASSPQETETQYF. CDR3 coding DNA: TGTGCCAGCAGCCCGCAAGAAACAGAGACCCAGTACTTC.

As to this clonotype: Possible read error: a much larger clone is one base away. The chain uses TRBV7-2 and TRBJ2-5; TRBD2 matches 11 bases. V dropped 5 bases and J dropped 5; count of bases not matched to a gene: 4. Germline CDR1 reads SGHTA; CDR2 reads FQGNSA. CDR3 size: 14 residues. The CDR3 sequence: CTSSTTSGSETQYF. CDR3 bases: TGTACCAGCAGCACAACTAGCGGGAGTGAGACCCAGTACTTC. Looking up the rest from reference TRBV7-2 and TRBJ2-5 gives the full variable domain: GAGVSQSPSNKVTEKGKDVELRCDPISGHTALYWYRQSLGQGLEFLIYFQGNSAPDKSGLPSDRFSAERTGGSVSTLTIQRTQQEDSAVYLCTSSTTSGSETQYFGPGTRLLVL.

Concerning this clonotype itself: At one end the junction does not follow the germline gene, possibly because of a read error. This sequence joins TRBV30 and TRBJ2-3, with D tentatively TRBD1 (5 bases). The germline V gene has CDR1 GTSNPN and CDR2 SVGIG (reference sequence). CDR3 length: 13 residues. CDR3: CAWSRTETDTEYF. DNA of the CDR3: TGTGCCTGGAGTCGCACTGAGACAGATACGGAGTATTTT.

V gene TRBV13 combines with J gene TRBJ2-7; the D is unclear. This CDR3 region has 14 residues. Germline CDR1 PRHDT, CDR2 FYEKMQ (reference sequence). V lost 3 bases and J lost 1, with 10 bases in between. This chain's CDR3 is CASSFGQQSYEQYF. The CDR3 nucleotides are TGTGCCAGCAGCTTCGGGCAGCAGTCCTACGAGCAGTACTTC.

This clonotype was counted ten times or more. The V gene is TRBV12-5, the J gene TRBJ1-2; 10 bases are a match to TRBD1. Trimming took 0 bases from V and 8 from J; bases not matched to a gene: 6. Germline V CDR1 and CDR2: LGHNT, FRNRAP. The CDR3 runs 15 residues. CDR3 DNA sequence: TGTGCTAGTGGTTTGGTACGACAGGGGGCAGGAGGCTACACCTTC. It is translated as CASGLVRQGAGGYTF.

The chain joins TRBV28 to TRBJ1-1, with no clear D. In germline, CDR1 is MDHEN, CDR2 SYDVKM. With 10 bases removed from V and 0 bases from J, the gap between germline ends came to 24 bases. The CDR3 contains 17 residues. The CDR3: CATALFSRVNMNTEAFF. For the CDR3, the DNA is TGTGCCACCGCTCTATTCTCCCGGGTAAACATGAACACTGAAGCTTTCTTT.

This clonotype has ten or more counts. The chain couples TRBV2 to TRBJ2-1; 8 bases are shared with TRBD1. Germline CDR1 and CDR2: SNHLY and FYNNEI. After removal of 6 bases from V and 0 bases from J, the junction contained 4 bases not matched to a gene. The CDR3 is 15 amino acids. CDR3: CASRLDRGSYNEQFF. DNA for the CDR3: TGTGCCAGCAGACTCGACAGGGGCTCCTACAATGAGCAGTTCTTC.

This clonotype showed up many times. The V and J genes are TRBV24-1 and TRBJ1-5, with D uncertain. Per the germline V gene, CDR1 is KGHDR and CDR2 is SFDVKD. V was trimmed by 3 bases and J by 1 base, leaving 9 bases between them. This CDR3 region has 15 residues. The CDR3 region has the DNA TGTGCCACCAGTGATACCAGAGGAAGCAATCAGCCCCAGCATTTT. Its translation: CATSDTRGSNQPQHF.

This clonotype turned up a few times. This may be a read error: a much more frequent sequence differs by one nucleotide. The chain recombines TRBV5-5 with TRBJ2-1; 7 bases agree with TRBD1. TRBJ2-5 explains the end of the DNA better; the J call may be wrong. The CDR3 contains 14 residues. Germline V gives CDR1 SGHKS, CDR2 YYEKEE (reference sequence). This CDR3 is CASSQGQLEETQYF. CDR3 nucleotide sequence: TGTGCCAGCAGCCAGGGACAGCTTGAAGAGACCCAGTACTTC.

This clonotype was seen many times. This chain connects TRBV7-9 to TRBJ2-3, with a possible D match to TRBD1 (5 bases). Germline V CDR1 and CDR2: SEHNR, FQNEAQ (reference sequence). Trimming pared 3 bases from V and 0 bases from J, leaving 10 bases between. The CDR3 sequence is 15 residues long. The CDR3 DNA is TGTGCCAGCAGCTTGGACACCACTAGCACAGATACGCAGTATTTT. It is translated as CASSLDTTSTDTQYF.

The rearrangement joins TRBV2 to TRBJ2-2; D is undetermined. The V gene's germline CDR1 is SNHLY and CDR2 FYNNEI. The CDR3 is 14 amino acids. V lost 5 bases and J lost 5, with 12 bases in between. The CDR3 region has the DNA TGTGCCAGCAGTCGAAGAGGAGAGACCGGGGAGCTGTTTTTT. It codes for CASSRRGETGELFF. The whole variable domain, filled in from reference TRBV2 and TRBJ2-2, reads EPEVTQTPSHQVTQMGQEVILRCVPISNHLYFYWYRQILGQKVEFLVSFYNNEISEKSEIFDDQFSVERPDGSNFTLKIRSTKLEDSAMYFCASSRRGETGELFFGEGSRLTVL.